Listed below are T cell receptor beta chains from one sample, sequenced in a study of CD8+ T cells in alopecia areata. Using immunoSEQ multiplex PCR, the repertoire was profiled, and TCRdb retains in-frame clones only, with some absent. This sample yields some 170,000 clones, of which just under 60% are seen a single time; roughly 15% belongs to the top ten. The source was CD4+ T cells sorted from blood, collected at week 0. These receptors originate from a human donor with alopecia areata. Each CDR3 is given with its conserved first and last residue. The D gene is left open where the match is weak. The listing skips clone size in some rows; elsewhere it reads once, few, many or a size class.

V gene	J gene	D gene	clone size	CDR3 protein	CDR3 DNA
TRBV11-1	TRBJ2-7	.	.	CASRGRTTYEQYF	TGTGCCAGCAGGGGACGGACGACCTACGAGCAGTACTTC
TRBV25-1	TRBJ1-3	.	.	CASSEWPGSGNTIYF	TGTGCCAGCAGTGAATGGCCAGGCTCTGGAAACACCATATATTTT
TRBV23-1	TRBJ1-2	.	few	CASSRAYYGYTF	TGCGCCAGCAGTCGTGCATACTATGGCTACACCTTC
TRBV19	TRBJ2-4	TRBD1	.	CASSNTGDQNIQYF	TGTGCCAGTAGTAACACAGGGGACCAAAACATTCAGTACTTC
TRBV11-1	TRBJ2-5	TRBD1	few	CASSPRGTTGGNQETQYF	TGTGCCAGCAGCCCCCGGGGGACGACAGGGGGCAACCAAGAGACCCAGTACTTC
TRBV6-5	TRBJ1-2	.	.	CASSYPPGTGYTF	TGTGCCAGCAGTTACCCCCCTGGGACCGGCTACACCTTC
TRBV29-1	TRBJ1-1	.	few	CSVEGQGTTEAFF	TGCAGCGTTGAAGGTCAGGGTACCACTGAAGCTTTCTTT
TRBV5-1	TRBJ2-1	TRBD1	.	CASSWDSEQFF	TGCGCCAGCAGCTGGGACAGCGAGCAGTTCTTC
TRBV18	TRBJ1-1	TRBD1	few	CASSPRDSNTEAFF	TGTGCCAGCTCACCACGGGACAGTAACACTGAAGCTTTCTTT
TRBV10-3	TRBJ2-3	.	.	CAINRVSTDTQYF	TGTGCCATCAACAGGGTGAGCACAGATACGCAGTATTTT
TRBV29-1	TRBJ1-1	.	.	CSVSPLRDGTEAFF	TGCAGCGTGTCACCCCTCAGGGATGGCACTGAAGCTTTCTTT
TRBV29-1	TRBJ1-1	TRBD1	.	CSVEDRGQDLNTEAFF	TGCAGCGTTGAGGACAGGGGGCAGGATCTGAACACTGAAGCTTTCTTT
TRBV7-9	TRBJ2-3	.	.	CASSSRTGFQYF	TGTGCCAGCAGCTCGCGGACGGGATTCCAGTATTTT
TRBV7-9	TRBJ2-3	TRBD2	.	CASSLMSGGSTDTQYF	TGTGCCAGCAGCTTAATGAGCGGGGGAAGCACAGATACGCAGTATTTT
TRBV30	TRBJ1-1	.	.	CAWKFSGGQDAFF	TGTGCCTGGAAGTTCTCTGGGGGCCAGGATGCTTTCTTT
TRBV2	TRBJ1-2	.	few	CASSELRSNYGYTF	TGTGCCAGCAGTGAATTGAGATCTAACTATGGCTACACCTTC
TRBV30	TRBJ1-6	.	few	CAWTPLWGDNSPLHF	TGTGCCTGGACTCCCCTTTGGGGCGATAATTCACCCCTCCACTTT
TRBV29-1	TRBJ2-5	TRBD2	few	CSVVGLREQYF	TGCAGCGTTGTGGGTTTGCGGGAGCAGTACTTC
TRBV6-1	TRBJ2-3	.	.	CASRSRDFGDTQYF	TGTGCCAGCAGGTCCCGGGACTTCGGGGATACGCAGTATTTT
TRBV7-2	TRBJ2-1	TRBD2	.	CASSLGTSGFNEQFF	TGTGCCAGCAGCTTAGGGACTAGCGGCTTCAATGAGCAGTTCTTC
TRBV9	TRBJ1-1	TRBD1	.	CASSVTGGSDTEAFF	TGTGCCAGCAGCGTAACAGGGGGGAGTGACACTGAAGCTTTCTTT
TRBV6-1	TRBJ2-5	.	.	CASSGREQETQYF	TGTGCCAGCAGCGGACGGGAGCAAGAGACCCAGTACTTC
TRBV27	TRBJ2-5	TRBD2	.	CASSKAGTSGVKETQYF	TGTGCCAGCAGTAAGGCCGGGACTAGCGGGGTGAAAGAGACCCAGTACTTC
TRBV4-1	TRBJ2-3	.	.	CASSQDRRGLSTDTQYF	TGCGCCAGCAGCCAAGATAGGCGGGGCCTTAGCACAGATACGCAGTATTTT
TRBV2	TRBJ1-6	.	.	CASSEGGPAPLHF	TGTGCCAGCAGTGAAGGGGGACCAGCACCCCTCCACTTT
TRBV5-6	TRBJ1-5	.	.	CASSGTKTRQPQHF	TGTGCCAGCAGCGGGACAAAAACGAGGCAGCCCCAGCATTTT
TRBV13	TRBJ2-1	.	.	CASSSRLGNYNEQFF	TGTGCCAGCAGCTCCCGACTTGGAAATTACAATGAGCAGTTCTTC
TRBV2	TRBJ1-1	.	.	CASSVRGANTEAFF	TGTGCCAGCAGTGTTCGAGGGGCAAACACTGAAGCTTTCTTT
TRBV9	TRBJ1-3	.	.	CASSEPGGNTIYF	TGTGCCAGCAGCGAGCCCGGTGGAAACACCATATATTTT
TRBV5-1	TRBJ2-7	TRBD2	.	CASSSNSGGIGYEQYF	TGCGCCAGCAGCTCCAATAGCGGGGGGATTGGTTACGAGCAGTACTTC
TRBV10-3	TRBJ2-3	.	many	CAISETEESTDTQYF	TGTGCCATCAGTGAAACAGAGGAGAGCACAGATACGCAGTATTTT
TRBV30	TRBJ2-7	TRBD2	.	CAWSVKGTSRAYEQYF	TGTGCCTGGAGTGTAAAGGGGACTAGCCGCGCCTACGAGCAGTACTTC
TRBV5-1	TRBJ1-2	.	few	CASSTTGDTNYGYTF	TGCGCCAGCAGCACGACAGGAGACACTAACTATGGCTACACCTTC
TRBV5-1	TRBJ2-5	.	.	CASSLWDPGAQETQYF	TGCGCCAGCAGCTTGTGGGACCCAGGAGCACAAGAGACCCAGTACTTC
TRBV7-3	TRBJ2-7	TRBD2	.	CASSLTTSGDYEQYF	TGTGCCAGCAGCCTTACGACTAGCGGGGACTACGAGCAGTACTTC
TRBV30	TRBJ1-5	.	.	CAWSLGLSNQPQHF	TGTGCCTGGAGTTTAGGACTGAGCAATCAGCCCCAGCATTTT
TRBV19	TRBJ2-6	TRBD1	few	CASRGQGAGANVLTF	TGTGCCAGTAGGGGACAGGGTGCTGGGGCCAACGTCCTGACTTTC
TRBV2	TRBJ2-2	TRBD2	.	CANQLAGGRDTGELFF	TGTGCCAACCAACTAGCGGGGGGGCGCGACACCGGGGAGCTGTTTTTT
TRBV7-8	TRBJ1-2	TRBD1	.	CASSTGGSYGYTF	TGTGCCAGCAGTACAGGGGGCTCCTATGGCTACACCTTC
TRBV30	TRBJ1-1	.	.	CAWSTLRTIMNTEAFF	TGTGCCTGGAGTACCCTCCGGACCATCATGAACACTGAAGCTTTCTTT
TRBV7-8	TRBJ2-7	TRBD1	.	CASSLEQGVGEQYF	TGTGCCAGCAGCTTAGAACAGGGGGTCGGCGAGCAGTACTTC
TRBV6-1	TRBJ1-1	TRBD1	.	CASSERQGLNTEAFF	TGTGCCAGCAGTGAAAGACAGGGATTGAACACTGAAGCTTTCTTT
TRBV27	TRBJ1-6	.	few	CASSFANSPLHF	TGTGCCAGCAGTTTCGCAAATTCACCCCTCCACTTT
TRBV30	TRBJ2-3	.	.	CAWSELTSLTDTQYF	TGTGCCTGGAGTGAGTTGACATCTCTCACAGATACGCAGTATTTT
TRBV30	TRBJ2-5	TRBD2	.	CAWMVSGGETQYF	TGTGCCTGGATGGTCAGCGGGGGAGAGACCCAGTACTTC
TRBV18	TRBJ1-2	TRBD1	once	CASSLNRGAGYTF	TGTGCCAGCTCACTAAACAGGGGCGCTGGCTACACCTTC
TRBV5-1	TRBJ2-1	.	.	CASSPGGQGNEQFF	TGCGCCAGCAGCCCGGGGGGCCAAGGCAATGAGCAGTTCTTC
TRBV7-8	TRBJ2-7	TRBD1	.	CASSRGQGEYEQYF	TGTGCCAGCAGCCGGGGACAGGGGGAATACGAGCAGTACTTC
TRBV4-1	TRBJ2-7	TRBD2	.	CASSTGLAGVYEQYF	TGCGCCAGCAGCACGGGACTAGCGGGGGTCTACGAGCAGTACTTC
TRBV19	TRBJ1-5	.	.	CASSMWDSNQPQHF	TGTGCCAGTAGTATGTGGGATAGCAATCAGCCCCAGCATTTT
TRBV15	TRBJ1-4	.	.	CATSGESRGKEKLFF	TGTGCCACCAGCGGGGAATCAAGGGGTAAAGAAAAACTGTTTTTT
TRBV5-1	TRBJ1-1	TRBD1	.	CASSRDRGDTEAFF	TGCGCCAGCAGCAGGGACAGGGGTGACACTGAAGCTTTCTTT
TRBV7-3	TRBJ2-1	.	.	CASSLSRTTYNEQFF	TGTGCCAGCAGCTTATCCCGGACCACTTACAATGAGCAGTTCTTC
TRBV7-9	TRBJ1-1	.	few	CASIANPRTEAFF	TGTGCCAGCATCGCTAATCCGAGGACTGAAGCTTTCTTT
TRBV29-1	TRBJ2-7	.	.	CSVGQVVLGEQYF	TGCAGCGTTGGACAGGTTGTTTTAGGCGAGCAGTACTTC
TRBV29-1	TRBJ2-2	.	few	CSVPRAGLNTGELFF	TGCAGCGTCCCAAGGGCAGGGCTGAACACCGGGGAGCTGTTTTTT
TRBV29-1	TRBJ1-1	TRBD1	few	CSAMTGLRNTEAFF	TGCAGCGCCATGACAGGGCTACGGAACACTGAAGCTTTCTTT
TRBV29-1	TRBJ2-5	.	.	CSGIPGGSETQYF	TGCAGCGGAATCCCCGGGGGTTCAGAGACCCAGTACTTC
TRBV7-9	TRBJ2-2	.	.	CASSLQGAWELFF	TGTGCCAGCAGCCTACAGGGAGCCTGGGAGCTGTTTTTT